In this sample, the clone carrying this T cell receptor beta chain turned up a few times. Antigen specificity is unknown. This sample stems from a study of blood T cells in healthy people across ages. Every donor gave 9 to 10 milliliters of peripheral blood. Study findings and constraints: Older age went with lower TCR beta diversity per million T cells, in a roughly linear way. In these data, TCR beta diversity tracked strongly with naive T cell percentage.

For the second PCR, which ran for roughly 7 to 11 cycles, a sample-barcoded 5' primer and a J-beta primer mix were used. TCRdb processed the 5' RACE reads anew with MiXCR; each CDR3 protein has one entry. The sample has some 1.4 million distinct CDR3 sequences; approximately 40% are singletons. The sequence derives from a woman aged 18-29 years in good health. The sequenced sample consisted of blood.

CDR3 coding DNA: TGCAGTGCTAGACCCAAGAGAGAACCGGGGGGGTTATACAATGAGCAGTTCTTC. Amino acid sequence: CSARPKREPGGLYNEQFF. The chain carries TRBV20-1 and TRBJ2-1; 8 nucleotides agree with TRBD2. Germline-derived CDR1 and CDR2 are DFQATT and SNEGSKA (reference sequence). J gave up 4 bases and V 2 bases, and 16 bases lay outside the gene matches. The CDR3 runs to 18 residues.